The 28 T cell receptor beta chains presented below share a single source sample, sequenced in a study of cytomegalovirus exposure and HLA in healthy donors. In the PCR, 60 Vbeta and 13 Jbeta primers were used. TCRdb's table, derived via immunoSEQ multiplex PCR, lists solely in-frame clones and lacks some. The sample lists 150,000 to 200,000 clones, roughly 80% occurring once. The sample consisted of PBMCs. All receptors come from a woman aged 30 to 39 in good health and CMV-seropositive.

This clone was counted a single time. The chain employs TRBV7-8 and TRBJ1-6; tentatively, D is TRBD1 (6 bases). Trimming took off 1 base at V and 7 bases at J, with 11 bases between the two ends. Germline V lookup: CDR1 SGHVS, CDR2 FQNEAQ. The CDR3 totals 15 residues. Here the CDR3 reads CASSLVSGDNSPLHF. In nucleotides, the CDR3 is TGTGCCAGCAGCTTAGTCTCAGGGGACAATTCACCCCTCCACTTT.

The rearrangement uses TRBV5-1 and TRBJ2-3; 13 positions agree with TRBD2. V lost 4 bases to trimming and J lost 5 bases; unmatched junction nucleotides: 7. The CDR3 has 16 residues. Germline CDR1 reads SGHRS; CDR2 reads YFSETQ. DNA of the CDR3: TGCGCCAGCAGCCCACTAGCGGGGGGGCCAGGAGATACGCAGTATTTT. Its translation: CASSPLAGGPGDTQYF. The complete variable domain, with remaining parts taken from reference TRBV5-1 and TRBJ2-3, reads KAGVTQTPRYLIKTRGQQVTLSCSPISGHRSVSWYQQTPGQGLQFLFEYFSETQRNKGNFPGRFSGRQFSNSRSEMNVSTLELGDSALYLCASSPLAGGPGDTQYFGPGTRLTVL.

This chain uses TRBV27 with TRBJ2-2, with D uncertain. Germline V gives CDR1 MNHEY, CDR2 SMNVEV (reference sequence). The CDR3 is 15 residues long. Trimming left V 8 bases short and J 8 bases short, with 21 bases between. The chain's CDR3 is CASASGTTLLGELFF. The CDR3 bases are TGTGCCAGCGCCTCCGGAACTACTCTTTTGGGGGAGCTGTTTTTT.

The CDR3 reads CASSIDLEGRERAQHF. The CDR3 DNA reads TGTGCCAGTAGTATAGATCTAGAGGGCAGGGAGCGGGCCCAGCATTTT. This chain connects TRBV19 to TRBJ1-5; D perhaps matches TRBD1 (5 bases). This CDR3 region has 16 residues. V was trimmed by 0 bases and J by 11 bases, leaving 20 bases between them. Germline assignment: CDR1 LNHDA and CDR2 SQIVND (reference sequence).

Written as DNA, the CDR3 is TGTGCCAGCAGCCAACCGGGACAGGGGGCATCTGGGGCCAACGTCCTGACTTTC. Its translation is CASSQPGQGASGANVLTF. The chain links TRBV4-2 to TRBJ2-6; 12 nucleotides agree with TRBD1. V was clipped by 2 bases and J by 1 base; unmatched bases: 3. The CDR3 sequence is 18 residues long. CDR1 is LGHNA, CDR2 YNFKEQ, per germline.

The DNA of the CDR3 is TGTGCCAGCAGCCTGGGACAGGGATTAGCCAAAAACATTCAGTACTTC. Its protein is CASSLGQGLAKNIQYF. The V call is TRBV5-5, the J call TRBJ2-4; 9 nucleotides align to TRBD1. Trimming at V came to 4 bases and at J to 0 bases, leaving 5 bases not matched to a gene. Looked up from germline, CDR1 is SGHKS and CDR2 is YYEKEE (reference sequence). The CDR3 is made up of 16 amino acids.

The chain uses TRBV28 and TRBJ2-3, with 10 bases identical to TRBD2. V was clipped by 6 bases and J by 2 bases; unmatched bases: 8. This CDR3 has 16 residues. Germline assignment: CDR1 MDHEN and CDR2 SYDVKM. CDR3 region: CASRSTSGTNTDTQYF. The CDR3 DNA is TGTGCCAGCAGGAGTACTAGCGGGACCAACACAGATACGCAGTATTTT.

The chain recombines TRBV7-9 with TRBJ1-1; D perhaps matches TRBD1 (6 bases). Germline loops: CDR1 SEHNR, CDR2 FQNEAQ (reference sequence). This CDR3 has 13 amino acids. V lost 4 bases, J lost 4 bases, and 10 bases lay in between. This CDR3 is CASSYRVVTEAFF. The CDR3 DNA sequence: TGTGCCAGCAGCTACAGGGTTGTCACTGAAGCTTTCTTT.

The V and J genes are TRBV5-1 and TRBJ2-7, with 8 bases that match TRBD1. Germline CDR1 SGHRS, CDR2 YFSETQ. With V trimmed by 3 bases and J by 0 bases, 5 bases remained unmatched. This CDR3 comprises 15 residues. CDR3 DNA sequence: TGCGCCAGCAGCTCGGGGCAGGGGGCCTCCTACGAGCAGTACTTC. Protein product: CASSSGQGASYEQYF.

The chain joins TRBV18 to TRBJ1-1, with 7 bases identical to TRBD1. V lost 5 bases and J lost 5; bases outside the gene matches: 5. The CDR3 totals 13 residues. Germline V gives CDR1 KGHSH, CDR2 LQKENI. DNA of the CDR3: TGTGCCAGCTCAGAGGGGGCGCGGACTGAAGCTTTCTTT. This translates into CASSEGARTEAFF. Based on the CDR3 plus reference TRBV18 and TRBJ1-1, the full variable domain is NAGVMQNPRHLVRRRGQEARLRCSPMKGHSHVYWYRQLPEEGLKFMVYLQKENIIDESGMPKERFSAEFPKEGPSILRIQQVVRGDSAAYFCASSEGARTEAFFGQGTRLTVV.

The chain joins TRBV15 to TRBJ1-1; D is possibly TRBD1 (5 bases). CDR3 length: 15 residues. Trimming cost V 1 base and J 0 bases, with 9 bases left between them. The germline V gene encodes CDR1 LNHNV and CDR2 YYDKDF (reference sequence). In DNA form, the CDR3 reads TGTGCCACCAGCAGAGGACAGATCATGAACACTGAAGCTTTCTTT. Translation: CATSRGQIMNTEAFF.

This clone has just one count. The chain couples TRBV11-2 to TRBJ2-6; D gene uncertain. Germline values: CDR1 SGHAT, CDR2 FQNNGV. Trimming stripped 5 bases from V and 0 bases from J, with 8 bases between. The CDR3 runs to 15 residues. The CDR3 sequence is CASSHSGSGANVLTF. CDR3 DNA: TGTGCCAGCAGCCATTCAGGCTCTGGGGCCAACGTCCTGACTTTC.

V gene TRBV4-3 combines with J gene TRBJ2-3, with 9 nucleotides matching TRBD2. Germline V gene sequence: CDR1 LGHNA, CDR2 YSLEER. The CDR3 length is 18 residues. Trimming removed 2 bases from V and 2 bases from J; junction bases left unmatched: 11. The CDR3 protein is CASSQLRGGGGDTDTQYF. As DNA, the CDR3 is TGCGCCAGCAGCCAACTGAGAGGGGGCGGGGGGGACACAGATACGCAGTATTTT.

The DNA of the CDR3 is TGTGCCAGCAGCTCCCTTGGTGGGCCAGGGGGTGACTATGGCTACACCTTC. It translates to CASSSLGGPGGDYGYTF. V usage is TRBV5-6 and J usage is TRBJ1-2; TRBD1 matches at 7 bases. The CDR3 has 17 amino acids. V was clipped by 3 bases and J by 3 bases; unmatched bases: 14. From germline, CDR1 is SGHDT and CDR2 YYEEEE. Supplemented by reference TRBV5-6 and TRBJ1-2, the full variable domain reads DAGVTQSPTHLIKTRGQQVTLRCSPKSGHDTVSWYQQALGQGPQFIFQYYEEEERQRGNFPDRFSGHQFPNYSSELNVNALLLGDSALYLCASSSLGGPGGDYGYTFGSGTRLTVV.

The chain recombines TRBV5-1 with TRBJ2-2; 12 bases fit TRBD1. Germline values: CDR1 SGHRS, CDR2 YFSETQ. After removal of 4 bases from V and 4 bases from J, the junction contained 5 bases not matched to a gene. The CDR3 is 16 amino acids. The chain's CDR3 is CASSRGQGASTGELFF. As DNA, the CDR3 is TGCGCCAGCAGCCGGGGACAGGGGGCGAGCACCGGGGAGCTGTTTTTT.

The chain has TRBV7-6 and TRBJ2-5; tentative D call: TRBD2 (7 bases). Trimming took off 5 bases at V and 9 bases at J, with 16 bases between the two ends. The CDR3 covers 13 residues. Germline V gives CDR1 SGHVS, CDR2 FNYEAQ. CDR3 coding DNA: TGTGCCAGCAGCATGAGGGGAGGGGGGGCCCAGTACTTC. This sequence encodes CASSMRGGGAQYF.

The V gene is TRBV5-1, the J gene TRBJ2-1, with 11 bases that match TRBD1. After removal of 6 bases from V and 4 bases from J, the junction contained 6 bases not matched to a gene. The CDR3 sequence is 15 residues long. Germline V gene lookup returns CDR1 SGHRS and CDR2 YFSETQ. As DNA, the CDR3 is TGCGCCAGCATGGATGGGACAGGGGGGTACAATGAGCAGTTCTTC. Protein sequence: CASMDGTGGYNEQFF.

The V gene is TRBV27, the J gene TRBJ2-1; D possibly corresponds to TRBD2 (7 bases). This CDR3 is 11 amino acids long. Germline loops: CDR1 MNHEY, CDR2 SMNVEV (reference sequence). Between the trimmed V and J ends, which lost 10 bases and 15 bases, there was a span of 19 bases. The CDR3 region is CATHRTGGLFF. CDR3 coding DNA: TGTGCCACCCATAGGACGGGGGGCCTGTTCTTC.

A remark on this clone: The junction departs from germline at one end; a sequencing error may be responsible. The CDR3 region is CSSSLEAGQHSPLHF. In nucleotides, the CDR3 is TGTTCCAGCAGCTTAGAGGCAGGGCAGCATTCACCCCTCCACTTT. The gene calls are TRBV7-9 and TRBJ1-6, with D possibly being TRBD1 (5 bases). The CDR3 length is 15 residues. The germline gives CDR1 SEHNR, CDR2 FQNEAQ (reference sequence).

The CDR3 here is CASSKDGAGSLYGYTF. CDR3 nucleotide sequence: TGTGCCAGCAGCAAAGATGGAGCCGGGAGCCTCTATGGCTACACCTTC. The chain links TRBV21-1 to TRBJ1-2. TRBV21-1 is assigned pseudogene status. This CDR3 spans 16 amino acids.

The V gene is TRBV6-5, the J gene TRBJ2-7; 9 bases agree with TRBD1. V lost 6 bases and J lost 0; bases outside the gene matches: 3. Germline CDR1 and CDR2: MNHEY and SVGAGI. The CDR3 runs 14 residues. The CDR3: CASRGTGYSYEQYF. The CDR3 DNA follows: TGTGCCAGCAGAGGGACAGGGTACTCCTACGAGCAGTACTTC.

The chain combines TRBV27 with TRBJ1-6; no clear D. In germline, CDR1 is MNHEY, CDR2 SMNVEV (reference sequence). The CDR3 spans 15 residues. Trimming cost V 3 bases and J 10 bases, with 16 bases left between them. This CDR3 reads CASSFLARARSPLHF. In DNA form, the CDR3 reads TGTGCCAGCAGTTTCCTAGCTAGGGCCAGGTCACCCCTCCACTTT.

The chain joins TRBV5-1 to TRBJ1-6; D is unclear. The germline gives CDR1 SGHRS, CDR2 YFSETQ. The CDR3 totals 13 residues. V gave up 5 bases and J gave up 9 bases, with 12 bases separating them. The chain's CDR3 is CASSAEGGSPLHF. The CDR3 DNA sequence: TGCGCCAGCAGTGCGGAAGGTGGTTCACCCCTCCACTTT.

The chain couples TRBV5-1 to TRBJ2-3, with D maybe TRBD1 (5 bases). Germline V gene sequence: CDR1 SGHRS, CDR2 YFSETQ. V was shortened by 1 base and J by 4 bases, with 13 bases between the two germline ends. This CDR3 is built from 15 residues. CDR3 nucleotide sequence: TGCGCCAGCAGCTTGACTTCTCAGGGCTCAGATACGCAGTATTTT. It translates to CASSLTSQGSDTQYF.

V gene TRBV7-9 combines with J gene TRBJ1-1; D is perhaps TRBD1 (6 bases). Germline values: CDR1 SEHNR, CDR2 FQNEAQ (reference sequence). Trimming stripped 3 bases from V and 8 bases from J, with 16 bases between. The CDR3 is made up of 14 amino acids. For the CDR3, the DNA is TGTGCCAGCAGCTTGGGGGGGGCAGGAGGGGAAGCTTTCTTT. The encoded protein is CASSLGGAGGEAFF.

Notes on this clone: One junction end disagrees with the germline gene, perhaps due to a read error. The V and J genes are TRBV7-9 and TRBJ1-4; 7 bases fit TRBD1. The CDR3 runs to 14 residues. Germline V gene lookup returns CDR1 SEHNR and CDR2 FQNEAQ (reference sequence). CDR3 coding DNA: TGTTCCAGCTTGAAGGGGGCGGGGAATGAAAAACTGTTTTTT. It codes for CSSLKGAGNEKLFF.

V usage is TRBV7-6 and J usage is TRBJ2-7, with D maybe TRBD2 (6 bases). The V end was cut by 5 bases, the J end by 5 bases, with 19 bases between. The CDR3 runs to 15 residues. The germline V gene encodes CDR1 SGHVS and CDR2 FNYEAQ. CDR3 DNA: TGTGCCAGCAGCCCATTCATGGGGGGAGGCCACGAGCAGTACTTC. Protein sequence: CASSPFMGGGHEQYF.

The V gene is TRBV4-2, the J gene TRBJ2-7, with D possibly being TRBD2 (7 bases). The CDR3 runs to 16 residues. In germline, CDR1 is LGHNA, CDR2 YNFKEQ. The germline V and J ends were trimmed by 0 bases and 5 bases, with 17 bases remaining between them. The DNA for the CDR3 is TGTGCCAGCAGCCAAGATTGGGGGCGGGGGACCGACGAGCAGTACTTC. It specifies CASSQDWGRGTDEQYF.